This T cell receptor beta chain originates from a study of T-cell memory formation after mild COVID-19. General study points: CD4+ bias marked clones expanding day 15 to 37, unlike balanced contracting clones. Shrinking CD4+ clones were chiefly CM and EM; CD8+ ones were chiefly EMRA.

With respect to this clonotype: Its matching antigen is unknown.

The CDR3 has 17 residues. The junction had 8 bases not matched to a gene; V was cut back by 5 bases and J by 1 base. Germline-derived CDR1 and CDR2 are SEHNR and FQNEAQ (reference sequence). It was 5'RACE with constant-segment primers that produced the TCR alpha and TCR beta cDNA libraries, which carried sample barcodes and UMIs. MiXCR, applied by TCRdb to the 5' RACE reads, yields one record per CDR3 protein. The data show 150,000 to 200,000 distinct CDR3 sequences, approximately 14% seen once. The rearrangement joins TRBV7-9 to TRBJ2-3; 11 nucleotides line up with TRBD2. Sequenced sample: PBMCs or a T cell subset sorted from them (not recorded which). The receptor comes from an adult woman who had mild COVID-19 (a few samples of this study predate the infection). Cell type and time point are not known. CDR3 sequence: CASSPAPLAGGTDTQYF. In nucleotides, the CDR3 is TGTGCCAGCAGCCCGGCCCCACTAGCGGGAGGCACAGATACGCAGTATTTT.